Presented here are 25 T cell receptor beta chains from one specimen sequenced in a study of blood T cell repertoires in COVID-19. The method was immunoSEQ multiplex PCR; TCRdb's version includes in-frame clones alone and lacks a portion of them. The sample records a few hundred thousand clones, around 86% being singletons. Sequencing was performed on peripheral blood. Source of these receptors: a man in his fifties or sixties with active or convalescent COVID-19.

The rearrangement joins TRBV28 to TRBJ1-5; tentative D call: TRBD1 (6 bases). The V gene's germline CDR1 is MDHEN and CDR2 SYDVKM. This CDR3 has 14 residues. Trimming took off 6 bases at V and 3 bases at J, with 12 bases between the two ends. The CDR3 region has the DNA TGTGCCAGCAGAACCGGGACAACCAATCAGCCCCAGCATTTT. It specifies CASRTGTTNQPQHF.

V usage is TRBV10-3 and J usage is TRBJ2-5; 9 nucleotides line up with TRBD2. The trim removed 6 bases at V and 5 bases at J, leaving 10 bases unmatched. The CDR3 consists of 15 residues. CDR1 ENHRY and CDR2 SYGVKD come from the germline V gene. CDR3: CAIRAGGPVQETQYF. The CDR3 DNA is TGTGCCATCAGGGCGGGGGGGCCGGTCCAGGAGACCCAGTACTTC.

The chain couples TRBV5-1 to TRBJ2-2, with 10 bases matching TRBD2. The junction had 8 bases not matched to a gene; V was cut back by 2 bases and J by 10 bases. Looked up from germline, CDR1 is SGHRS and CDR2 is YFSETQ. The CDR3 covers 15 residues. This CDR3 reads CASSLTSGTFQELFF. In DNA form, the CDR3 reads TGCGCCAGCAGCTTAACTAGCGGGACCTTCCAGGAGCTGTTTTTT. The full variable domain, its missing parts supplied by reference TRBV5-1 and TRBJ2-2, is KAGVTQTPRYLIKTRGQQVTLSCSPISGHRSVSWYQQTPGQGLQFLFEYFSETQRNKGNFPGRFSGRQFSNSRSEMNVSTLELGDSALYLCASSLTSGTFQELFFGEGSRLTVL.

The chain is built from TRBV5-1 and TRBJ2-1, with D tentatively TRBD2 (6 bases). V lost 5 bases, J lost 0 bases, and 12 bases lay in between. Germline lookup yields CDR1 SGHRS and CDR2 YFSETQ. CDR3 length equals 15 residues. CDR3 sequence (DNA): TGCGCCAGCAGAGGCGGGATAGGCTCCTACAATGAGCAGTTCTTC. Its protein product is CASRGGIGSYNEQFF.

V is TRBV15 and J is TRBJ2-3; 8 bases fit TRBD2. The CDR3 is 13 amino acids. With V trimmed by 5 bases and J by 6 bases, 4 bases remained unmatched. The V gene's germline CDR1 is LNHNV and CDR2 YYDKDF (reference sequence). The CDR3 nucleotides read TGTGCCACCAGCTTCGGGGGGGACGATACGCAGTATTTT. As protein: CATSFGGDDTQYF.

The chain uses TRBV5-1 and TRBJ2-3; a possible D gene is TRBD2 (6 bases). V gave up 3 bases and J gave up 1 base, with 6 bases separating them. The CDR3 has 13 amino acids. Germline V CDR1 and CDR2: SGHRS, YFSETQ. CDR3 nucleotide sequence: TGCGCCAGCAGCTGGGGGGGCACAGATACGCAGTATTTT. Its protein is CASSWGGTDTQYF.

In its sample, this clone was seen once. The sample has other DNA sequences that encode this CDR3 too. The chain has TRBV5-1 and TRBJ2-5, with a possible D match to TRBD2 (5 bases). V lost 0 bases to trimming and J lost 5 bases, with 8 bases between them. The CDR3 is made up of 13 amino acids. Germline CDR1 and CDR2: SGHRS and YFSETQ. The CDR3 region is CASSLGPGETQYF. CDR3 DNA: TGCGCCAGCAGCTTGGGTCCGGGGGAGACCCAGTACTTC.

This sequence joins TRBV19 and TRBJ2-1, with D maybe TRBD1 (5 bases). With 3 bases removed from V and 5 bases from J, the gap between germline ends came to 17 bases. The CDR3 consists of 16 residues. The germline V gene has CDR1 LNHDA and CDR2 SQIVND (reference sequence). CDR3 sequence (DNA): TGTGCCAGTAGTATTTATGGAACAGGTGGGGACAATGAGCAGTTCTTC. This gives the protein CASSIYGTGGDNEQFF.

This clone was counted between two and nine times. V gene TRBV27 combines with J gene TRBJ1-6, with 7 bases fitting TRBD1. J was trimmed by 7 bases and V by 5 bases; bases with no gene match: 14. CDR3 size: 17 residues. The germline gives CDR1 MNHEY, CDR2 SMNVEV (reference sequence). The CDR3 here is CASSPRQGMAQNSPLHF. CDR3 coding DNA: TGTGCCAGCAGTCCGAGACAGGGCATGGCTCAGAATTCACCCCTCCACTTT.

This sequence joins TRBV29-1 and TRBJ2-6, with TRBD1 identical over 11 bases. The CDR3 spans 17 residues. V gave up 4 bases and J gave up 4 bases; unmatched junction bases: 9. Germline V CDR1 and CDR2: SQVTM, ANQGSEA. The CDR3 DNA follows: TGCAGCGTTGCCCGGACAGGGGGCGCGGGAGGGGCCAACGTCCTGACTTTC. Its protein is CSVARTGGAGGANVLTF.

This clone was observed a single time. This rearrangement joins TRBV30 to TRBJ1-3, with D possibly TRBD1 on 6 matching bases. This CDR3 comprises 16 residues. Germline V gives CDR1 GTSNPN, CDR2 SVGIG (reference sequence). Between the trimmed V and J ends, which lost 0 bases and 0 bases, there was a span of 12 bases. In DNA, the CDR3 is TGTGCCTGGAGTGTCGGGGGGCTTGACTCTGGAAACACCATATATTTT. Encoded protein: CAWSVGGLDSGNTIYF.

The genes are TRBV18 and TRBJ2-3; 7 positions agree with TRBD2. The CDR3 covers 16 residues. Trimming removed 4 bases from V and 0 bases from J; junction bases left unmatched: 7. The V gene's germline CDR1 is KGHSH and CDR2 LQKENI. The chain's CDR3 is CASSRFQGGSTDTQYF. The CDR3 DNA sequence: TGTGCCAGCTCACGGTTCCAGGGAGGGAGCACAGATACGCAGTATTTT.

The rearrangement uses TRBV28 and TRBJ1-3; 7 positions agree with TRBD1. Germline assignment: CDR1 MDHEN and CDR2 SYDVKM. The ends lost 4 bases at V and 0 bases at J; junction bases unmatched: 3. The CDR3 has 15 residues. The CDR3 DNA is TGTGCCAGCAGTTCGCCAGGGGGCTCTGGAAACACCATATATTTT. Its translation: CASSSPGGSGNTIYF.

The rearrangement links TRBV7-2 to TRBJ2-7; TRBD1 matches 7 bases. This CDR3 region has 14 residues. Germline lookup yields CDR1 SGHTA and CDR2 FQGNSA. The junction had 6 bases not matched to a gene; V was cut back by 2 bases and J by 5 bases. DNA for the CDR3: TGTGCCAGCAGCTTACGGGCAGGGGGTGACGAGCAGTACTTC. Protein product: CASSLRAGGDEQYF.

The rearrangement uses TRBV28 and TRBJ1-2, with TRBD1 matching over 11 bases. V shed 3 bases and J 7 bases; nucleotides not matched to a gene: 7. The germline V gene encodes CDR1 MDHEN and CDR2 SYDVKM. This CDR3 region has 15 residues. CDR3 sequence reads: CASSFPGTGGGGYTF. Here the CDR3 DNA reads TGTGCCAGCAGTTTCCCCGGGACAGGGGGTGGTGGCTACACCTTC.

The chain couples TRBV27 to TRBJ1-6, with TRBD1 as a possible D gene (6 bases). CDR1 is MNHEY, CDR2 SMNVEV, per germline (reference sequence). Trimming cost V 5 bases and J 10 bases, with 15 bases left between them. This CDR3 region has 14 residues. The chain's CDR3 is CASSNLGAYSPLHF. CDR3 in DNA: TGTGCCAGCAGTAATCTGGGGGCCTACTCACCCCTCCACTTT.

The CDR3 protein is CASSHPGDRGGNTEAFF. CDR3 DNA: TGCGCCAGCAGCCACCCGGGGGACAGGGGTGGGAACACTGAAGCTTTCTTT. The J gene is TRBJ1-1, the V gene TRBV4-3; 10 bases align to TRBD1. Germline V lookup: CDR1 LGHNA, CDR2 YSLEER. V lost 3 bases to trimming and J lost 1 base; unmatched junction nucleotides: 8. This CDR3 spans 17 amino acids.

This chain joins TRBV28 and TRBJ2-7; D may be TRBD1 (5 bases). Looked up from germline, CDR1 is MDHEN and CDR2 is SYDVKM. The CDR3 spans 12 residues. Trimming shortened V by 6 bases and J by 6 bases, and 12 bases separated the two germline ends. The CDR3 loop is CASSQGISEQYF. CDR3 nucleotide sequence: TGTGCCAGCAGCCAGGGTATAAGCGAGCAGTACTTC.

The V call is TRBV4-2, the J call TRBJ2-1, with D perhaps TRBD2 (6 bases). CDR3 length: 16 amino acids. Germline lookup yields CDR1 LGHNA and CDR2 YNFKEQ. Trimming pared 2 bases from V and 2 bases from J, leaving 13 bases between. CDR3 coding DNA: TGTGCCAGCAGCCAAACTAGCTCAGGCACCTACAATGAGCAGTTCTTC. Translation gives CASSQTSSGTYNEQFF.

The CDR3 spells CASSSGQGGSLHF. Here the CDR3 DNA reads TGTGCCAGCAGCTCCGGACAGGGCGGATCCCTCCACTTT. V gene TRBV28 combines with J gene TRBJ1-6, with 8 bases fitting TRBD1. The CDR3 runs 13 residues. The V gene's germline CDR1 is MDHEN and CDR2 SYDVKM. The V gene end was trimmed by 6 bases and the J gene end by 14 bases; junction bases not matched to a gene: 9.

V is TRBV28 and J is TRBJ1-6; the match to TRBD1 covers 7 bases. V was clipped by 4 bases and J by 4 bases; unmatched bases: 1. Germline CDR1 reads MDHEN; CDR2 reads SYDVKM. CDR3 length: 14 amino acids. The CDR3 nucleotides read TGTGCCAGCAGTTCAGGGGGATATAATTCACCCCTCCACTTT. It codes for CASSSGGYNSPLHF.

The DNA for the CDR3 is TGTGCCAGCCGCCTGGCCGCAGGGGCGAATACGCAGTATTTT. It encodes CASRLAAGANTQYF. The V call is TRBV28, the J call TRBJ2-3, with D possibly matching TRBD1 (6 bases). Per the germline V gene, CDR1 is MDHEN and CDR2 is SYDVKM. Trimming left V 8 bases short and J 7 bases short, with 19 bases between. The CDR3 has 14 residues. The variable domain in full, completed from reference TRBV28 and TRBJ2-3, reads DVKVTQSSRYLVKRTGEKVFLECVQDMDHENMFWYRQDPGLGLRLIYFSYDVKMKEKGDIPEGYSVSREKKERFSLILESASTNQTSMYLCASRLAAGANTQYFGPGTRLTVL.

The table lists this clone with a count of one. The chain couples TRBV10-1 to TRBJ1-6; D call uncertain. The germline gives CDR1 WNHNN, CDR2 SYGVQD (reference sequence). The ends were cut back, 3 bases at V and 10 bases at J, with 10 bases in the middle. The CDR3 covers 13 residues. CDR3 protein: CASSESGNSPLHF. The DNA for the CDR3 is TGCGCCAGCAGTGAATCGGGGAACTCACCCCTCCACTTT.

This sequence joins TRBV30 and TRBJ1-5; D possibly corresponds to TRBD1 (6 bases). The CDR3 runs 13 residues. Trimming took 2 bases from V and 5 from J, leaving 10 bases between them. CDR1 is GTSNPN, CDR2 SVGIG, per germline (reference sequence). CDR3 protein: CAWSLAGDQPQHF. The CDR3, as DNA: TGTGCCTGGAGTCTCGCAGGGGATCAGCCCCAGCATTTT.

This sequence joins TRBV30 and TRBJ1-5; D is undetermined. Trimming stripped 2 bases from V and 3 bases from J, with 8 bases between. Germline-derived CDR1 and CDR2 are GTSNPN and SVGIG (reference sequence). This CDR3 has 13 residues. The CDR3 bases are TGTGCCTGGAGTCTGAGGGTCAATCAGCCCCAGCATTTT. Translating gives CAWSLRVNQPQHF.